What follows is one T cell receptor beta chain and its context. This specimen belongs to a study of blood T cell repertoires in COVID-19. Trimming cost V 7 bases and J 5 bases, with 19 bases left between them. The CDR3 length is 15 residues. Germline CDR1 and CDR2: SGHRS and YFSETQ. The table came from immunoSEQ multiplex PCR; TCRdb's copy has only in-frame clones and leaves some out. The sample has 250,000 or so clones; 85% to 90% are singletons. Sequenced sample: peripheral blood. J is TRBJ2-1 and V is TRBV5-1, with D perhaps TRBD1 (6 bases). The sequence was collected from a woman aged 55-75 years with COVID-19, enrolled during active disease. The chain's CDR3 is CASVTGFGRNNEQFF. The CDR3, as DNA: TGCGCCAGCGTTACAGGGTTTGGCCGAAACAATGAGCAGTTCTTC.